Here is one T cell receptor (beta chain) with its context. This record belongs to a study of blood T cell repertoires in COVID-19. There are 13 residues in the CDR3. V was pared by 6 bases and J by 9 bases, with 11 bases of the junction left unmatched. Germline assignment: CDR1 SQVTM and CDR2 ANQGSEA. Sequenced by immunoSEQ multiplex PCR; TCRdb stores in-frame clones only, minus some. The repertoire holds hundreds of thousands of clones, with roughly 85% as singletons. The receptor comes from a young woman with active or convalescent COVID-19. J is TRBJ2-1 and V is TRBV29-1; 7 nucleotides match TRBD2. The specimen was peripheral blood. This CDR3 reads CSVREIWTSEQFF. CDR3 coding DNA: TGCAGCGTGCGGGAGATCTGGACAAGTGAGCAGTTCTTC.